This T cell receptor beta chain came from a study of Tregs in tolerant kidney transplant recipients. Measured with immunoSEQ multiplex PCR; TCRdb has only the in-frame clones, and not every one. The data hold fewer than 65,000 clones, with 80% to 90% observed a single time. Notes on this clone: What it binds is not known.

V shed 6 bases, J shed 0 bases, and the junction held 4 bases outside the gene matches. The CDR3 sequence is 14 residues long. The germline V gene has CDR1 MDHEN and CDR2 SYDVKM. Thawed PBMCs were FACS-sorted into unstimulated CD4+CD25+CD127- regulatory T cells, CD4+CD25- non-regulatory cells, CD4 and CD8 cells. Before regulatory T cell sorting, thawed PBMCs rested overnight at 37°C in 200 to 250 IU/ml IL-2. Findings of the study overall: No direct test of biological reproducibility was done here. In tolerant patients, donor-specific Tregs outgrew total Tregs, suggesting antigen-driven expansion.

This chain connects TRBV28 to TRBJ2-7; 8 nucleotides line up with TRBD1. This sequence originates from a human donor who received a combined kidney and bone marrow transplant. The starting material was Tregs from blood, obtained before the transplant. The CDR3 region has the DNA TGTGCCAGCAGCAACAGGGGGAGCTCCTACGAGCAGTACTTC. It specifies CASSNRGSSYEQYF.